A single sample is the source of the 8 T cell receptor beta chains below, sequenced in a study of blood T cells in healthy people across ages. A second PCR of about 7 to 11 cycles used a sample-barcoded 5' primer and a J-beta primer mix. Via MiXCR, TCRdb re-called the 5' RACE reads, giving one row per CDR3 protein. The repertoire has 800,000 to 1,300,000 distinct CDR3 sequences, approximately 25% of them found once; the top ten carry about 0.8%. These data also featured in a second study, about T cells of mothers and their children.

Sequencing input: blood. The receptor set was obtained from a girl aged 2-9 years in good health.

The CDR3 region is CASSVEGGNQPQHF. CDR3 sequence (DNA): TGTGCCAGCAGCGTTGAGGGGGGAAATCAGCCCCAGCATTTT. The chain has TRBV9 and TRBJ1-5; TRBD1 might be the D (6 bases). Deletions cut 2 bases from V and 4 bases from J, with 10 bases between. Looked up from germline, CDR1 is SGDLS and CDR2 is YYNGEE. This CDR3 region has 14 residues. Variable domain in full (rest from reference TRBV9 and TRBJ1-5): DSGVTQTPKHLITATGQRVTLRCSPRSGDLSVYWYQQSLDQGLQFLIQYYNGEERAKGNILERFSAQQFPDLHSELNLSSLELGDSALYFCASSVEGGNQPQHFGDGTRLSIL.

This clonotype came up a few times. The V gene is TRBV20-1, the J gene TRBJ2-7; a possible D gene is TRBD1 (6 bases). V dropped 6 bases and J dropped 2 bases, with 14 bases sitting between them. The CDR3 consists of 13 residues. The germline V gene has CDR1 DFQATT and CDR2 SNEGSKA (reference sequence). CDR3: CSAKDSLPYEQYF. The DNA of the CDR3 is TGCAGTGCGAAGGACAGCCTCCCCTACGAGCAGTACTTC.

This clonotype was counted only a few times. The genes are TRBV20-1 and TRBJ2-5; 12 nucleotides match TRBD1. This CDR3 is built from 15 residues. After removal of 0 bases from V and 4 bases from J, the junction contained 3 bases not matched to a gene. The germline V gene encodes CDR1 DFQATT and CDR2 SNEGSKA (reference sequence). The CDR3 region has the DNA TGCAGTGCTAGAGACGGGACAGGGGGCTTAGAGACCCAGTACTTC. Encoded protein: CSARDGTGGLETQYF.

The gene calls are TRBV28 and TRBJ2-7, with D uncertain. Germline CDR1 and CDR2: MDHEN and SYDVKM. Trimming took off 4 bases at V and 4 bases at J, with 14 bases between the two ends. CDR3 size: 14 residues. CDR3 residues: CASSSAEAYYEQYF. Here the CDR3 DNA reads TGTGCCAGCAGTTCCGCCGAGGCGTATTACGAGCAGTACTTC.

This clonotype was counted only a few times. The chain combines TRBV4-1 with TRBJ2-5, with D maybe TRBD1 (5 bases). Germline values: CDR1 MGHRA, CDR2 YSYEKL. CDR3 length: 14 amino acids. The V end lost 0 bases, the J end lost 4 bases, and 9 bases lay between the germline ends. CDR3 sequence: CASSQEFRGETQYF. CDR3 nucleotide sequence: TGCGCCAGCAGCCAAGAATTTAGGGGAGAGACCCAGTACTTC.

The chain combines TRBV7-8 with TRBJ2-1; D gene ambiguous. The CDR3 length is 13 residues. The V end was cut by 1 base, the J end by 8 bases, with 9 bases between. Germline V lookup: CDR1 SGHVS, CDR2 FQNEAQ. DNA for the CDR3: TGTGCCAGCAGCTTAGGCTTCGTCGATGAGCAGTTCTTC. Its protein is CASSLGFVDEQFF.

This clonotype was detected a few times. This rearrangement joins TRBV7-2 to TRBJ1-2; maybe TRBD1 (5 bases). Germline V lookup: CDR1 SGHTA, CDR2 FQGNSA. The CDR3 runs to 18 residues. Trimming left V 5 bases short and J 2 bases short, with 24 bases between. The CDR3 is CASSRKFLATDPNYGYTF. Written as DNA, the CDR3 is TGTGCCAGCAGCCGAAAATTCCTGGCGACAGACCCCAACTATGGCTACACCTTC.

V and J are TRBV20-1 and TRBJ2-5, with 7 bases aligning to TRBD1. In germline, CDR1 is DFQATT, CDR2 SNEGSKA (reference sequence). Germline trimming cut 7 bases from V and 2 bases from J; bases unmatched to any gene: 4. This CDR3 is 12 amino acids long. CDR3 sequence: CSGRDRQETQYF. The CDR3 DNA reads TGCAGTGGAAGGGACAGACAAGAGACCCAGTACTTC.